Listed below are T cell receptor beta chains from one sample, sequenced in a study of OX40 agonist ivuxolimab in advanced cancers. Using immunoSEQ multiplex PCR, the repertoire was profiled, and TCRdb retains in-frame clones only, with some absent. Of 70,000 or so clones listed, 75% to 90% are singletons. The sequencing used CD4+ or CD8+ T cells sorted from blood, collected in a trial of the OX40 agonist ivuxolimab. The receptors originated from an adult with an advanced solid tumor such as melanoma, head and neck, liver or kidney cancer. CDR3s include the opening cysteine and the closing phenylalanine or tryptophan. A D gene is named only where the DNA matches it firmly. The listing skips clone size in some rows; elsewhere it reads once, few, many or a size class.

>-|TRBV28|-|TRBJ1-5
CASRLPNRVRSNQPQHF
TGTGCCAGCAGGTTGCCCAACAGGGTGAGGAGCAATCAGCCCCAGCATTTT
>once|TRBV27|TRBD1|TRBJ1-2
CASMKGGQGDGYTF
TGTGCCAGCATGAAGGGAGGACAGGGGGATGGCTACACCTTC
>-|TRBV27|-|TRBJ2-7
CASSLWGTRLPEQYF
TGTGCCAGCAGTTTATGGGGGACACGGCTACCCGAGCAGTACTTC
>-|TRBV30|TRBD2|TRBJ2-7
CAWSRGGHEQYF
TGTGCCTGGAGTCGGGGGGGGCACGAGCAGTACTTC
>-|TRBV6-6|TRBD1|TRBJ2-7
CASSSRQGSYEQYF
TGTGCCAGCAGTTCCCGACAGGGGAGCTACGAGCAGTACTTC
>few|TRBV30|-|TRBJ1-6
CAWSPQIRRGSPLHF
TGTGCCTGGAGTCCCCAGATCAGACGGGGATCACCCCTCCACTTT
>-|TRBV10-3|-|TRBJ2-2
CAIRSTGELFF
TGTGCCATCAGATCCACCGGGGAGCTGTTTTTT
>-|TRBV14|TRBD2|TRBJ2-1
CASSPGTSGSEQFF
TGTGCCAGCAGCCCCGGGACTAGCGGGAGTGAGCAGTTCTTC
>-|TRBV5-8|-|TRBJ2-7
CASSVLRGRMTYEQYF
TGTGCCAGCAGCGTCCTACGGGGAAGGATGACCTACGAGCAGTACTTC
>once|TRBV11-1|TRBD1|TRBJ2-7
CASSFTDRGYEQYF
TGTGCCAGCAGCTTTACGGACAGGGGCTACGAGCAGTACTTC
>-|TRBV7-9|TRBD2|TRBJ2-7
CASSRSGDEQYF
TGTGCCAGCAGCCGAAGCGGGGACGAGCAGTACTTC
>-|TRBV30|-|TRBJ1-2
CAWSGGSSYYGYTF
TGTGCCTGGTCAGGTGGCAGCAGTTACTATGGCTACACCTTC
>once|TRBV28|-|TRBJ2-7
CASSPLLVPDGEQYF
TGTGCCAGCAGTCCACTACTGGTTCCTGACGGCGAGCAGTACTTC
>-|TRBV19|-|TRBJ1-5
CASSILGGNGQPQHF
TGTGCCAGTAGTATCTTAGGGGGTAATGGTCAGCCCCAGCATTTT
>-|TRBV5-4|-|TRBJ2-5
CASSNERETQYF
TGTGCCAGCAGCAACGAAAGGGAGACCCAGTACTTC
>-|TRBV5-1|-|TRBJ2-7
CASSLDNAYEQYF
TGCGCCAGCAGCCTCGACAATGCCTACGAGCAGTACTTC
>-|TRBV7-8|-|TRBJ2-7
CASSQALGTASQYSYEQYF
TGTGCCAGCAGCCAGGCATTGGGGACTGCATCGCAATACTCCTACGAGCAGTACTTC
>-|TRBV29-1|-|TRBJ1-1
CSVEGGMNTEAFF
TGCAGCGTTGAGGGGGGAATGAACACTGAAGCTTTCTTT
>-|TRBV15|TRBD1|TRBJ2-7
CATRTGQSYEQYF
TGTGCCACCAGGACGGGACAGTCCTACGAGCAGTACTTC
>-|TRBV27|-|TRBJ2-3
CASRWTHSSTDTQYF
TGTGCCAGTCGTTGGACCCATTCTAGCACAGATACGCAGTATTTT
>-|TRBV19|TRBD2|TRBJ2-7
CATRDLAGVGEQYF
TGTGCCACCCGAGACCTAGCGGGGGTAGGGGAGCAGTACTTC
>few|TRBV18|TRBD2|TRBJ2-7
CASSFGTTEYQYF
TGTGCCAGCTCATTCGGGACTACCGAGTACCAGTACTTC
>-|TRBV9|TRBD2|TRBJ2-3
CASSVDPSGDTQYF
TGTGCCAGCAGCGTAGATCCTAGCGGGGATACGCAGTATTTT
>-|TRBV2|-|TRBJ2-5
CASKEAMGQETQYF
TGTGCCAGCAAGGAGGCTATGGGGCAAGAGACCCAGTACTTC
>-|TRBV5-1|-|TRBJ2-7
CASSFQDSFTYEQYF
TGCGCCAGCAGCTTTCAGGACAGCTTCACCTACGAGCAGTACTTC
>-|TRBV5-1|-|TRBJ2-5
CASSLAGDQETQYF
TGCGCCAGCAGCTTGGCCGGTGATCAAGAGACCCAGTACTTC
>few|TRBV2|TRBD1|TRBJ1-5
CASTRQGPNQPQHF
TGTGCCAGCACCCGACAGGGTCCCAATCAGCCCCAGCATTTT
>-|TRBV29-1|-|TRBJ1-1
CSVDSDREAFF
TGCAGCGTTGACTCGGACAGAGAAGCTTTCTTT
>-|TRBV28|TRBD2|TRBJ2-5
CASSLLAGQETQYF
TGTGCCAGCAGTTTACTAGCGGGACAAGAGACCCAGTACTTC
>-|TRBV13|-|TRBJ2-1
CASSLRLGQFF
TGTGCCAGCAGCTTACGGTTGGGGCAGTTCTTC
>-|TRBV12-5|TRBD1|TRBJ1-1
CASGLIRGQGPFDTEAFF
TGTGCTAGTGGTTTGATAAGAGGACAGGGCCCTTTTGACACTGAAGCTTTCTTT
>-|TRBV5-1|-|TRBJ1-4
CASSLQGREKLFF
TGCGCCAGCAGCTTGCAGGGGAGAGAAAAACTGTTTTTT
>-|TRBV2|TRBD2|TRBJ2-1
CASRISGGAEFF
TGTGCCAGCAGGATTAGCGGGGGGGCCGAGTTCTTC
>-|TRBV4-1|-|TRBJ2-3
CASSQTVGQGLTDTQYF
TGCGCCAGCAGCCAAACAGTCGGCCAGGGGCTCACAGATACGCAGTATTTT